These 27 T cell receptor beta chains originate from one sample sequenced in a study of T cell responses to AZD1222 COVID-19 vaccine. TCRdb's copy holds only in-frame clones and misses some; the assay was immunoSEQ multiplex PCR. Among about 150,000 clones listed, roughly 90% were seen once. The sample consisted of peripheral blood, taken 28 days after the second AZD1222 dose. The source is an adult who received the AZD1222 COVID-19 vaccine.

This rearrangement joins TRBV19 to TRBJ1-4; D may be TRBD1 (5 bases). V was cut by 3 bases and J by 6 bases, with 14 bases left in between. The CDR3 has 15 residues. Germline lookup yields CDR1 LNHDA and CDR2 SQIVND (reference sequence). CDR3 protein: CASSIGGTFDEKLFF. The CDR3 coding sequence is TGTGCCAGTAGTATTGGCGGGACCTTCGATGAAAAACTGTTTTTT.

The chain carries TRBV7-9 and TRBJ2-3; 8 nucleotides agree with TRBD1. Germline V lookup: CDR1 SEHNR, CDR2 FQNEAQ (reference sequence). The junction had 7 bases not matched to a gene; V was cut back by 1 base and J by 1 base. The CDR3 loop spans 17 amino acids. CDR3 amino acids: CASSLVSRGRGTDTQYF. DNA for the CDR3: TGTGCCAGCAGCTTAGTTAGCAGGGGGCGCGGCACAGATACGCAGTATTTT.

This clone has a single count. The chain uses TRBV14 and TRBJ2-2; TRBD1 agrees at 10 bases. J gave up 3 bases and V 4 bases, and 5 bases lay outside the gene matches. The CDR3 length is 16 residues. Germline-derived CDR1 and CDR2 are SGHDN and FVKESK. In nucleotides, the CDR3 is TGTGCCAGCAGCCGAATCGGGACAGGGGACACCGGGGAGCTGTTTTTT. This gives the protein CASSRIGTGDTGELFF.

DNA for the CDR3: TGTGCCAGCAGTTACTCACGCTCGGAAAGAAATCAGCCCCAGCATTTT. This encodes CASSYSRSERNQPQHF. The chain couples TRBV6-5 to TRBJ1-5; D not certain. Trimming removed 0 bases from V and 4 bases from J, with 13 bases in between. The CDR3 totals 16 residues. In germline, CDR1 is MNHEY, CDR2 SVGAGI.

The J gene is TRBJ2-1, the V gene TRBV24-1; either TRBD1 or TRBD2 may supply D (6 bases each). CDR3 length equals 15 residues. CDR1 KGHDR and CDR2 SFDVKD come from the germline V gene. V was cut by 5 bases and J by 7 bases, with 17 bases left in between. The CDR3 protein is CATSAPWGAWNEQFF. The CDR3 DNA sequence: TGTGCCACCAGTGCCCCGTGGGGGGCTTGGAATGAGCAGTTCTTC.

The CDR3 spells CASSVGGPSGNTIYF. The CDR3 DNA reads as TGTGCCAGCAGCGTAGGAGGCCCCTCTGGAAACACCATATATTTT. The chain recombines TRBV9 with TRBJ1-3; D unclear. The CDR3 length is 15 residues. In germline, CDR1 is SGDLS, CDR2 YYNGEE. The ends were cut back, 0 bases at V and 0 bases at J, with 7 bases in the middle.

The rearrangement uses TRBV9 and TRBJ2-5; either TRBD1 or TRBD2 may fit D (5 bases each). Trimming pared 0 bases from V and 5 bases from J, leaving 11 bases between. Germline V gene sequence: CDR1 SGDLS, CDR2 YYNGEE. This CDR3 region has 14 residues. This CDR3 is CASSVGGRVETQYF. CDR3 bases: TGTGCCAGCAGCGTAGGGGGACGAGTGGAGACCCAGTACTTC.

This sequence joins TRBV20-1 and TRBJ2-3; D not certain. The CDR3 length is 10 residues. Per germline, CDR1 DFQATT and CDR2 SNEGSKA (reference sequence). The CDR3 DNA reads TGCACGCCCAGTGGAGATACGCAGTATTTT. This codes for CTPSGDTQYF.

The V and J genes are TRBV6-5 and TRBJ2-7; no clear D gene. The V gene lost 5 bases and the J gene lost 8 bases, with 13 bases spanning the gap. There are 12 residues in the CDR3. Looked up from germline, CDR1 is MNHEY and CDR2 is SVGAGI. The CDR3 is CASSPDSAKQYF. In nucleotides, the CDR3 is TGTGCCAGCAGTCCTGACTCGGCGAAGCAGTACTTC.

The chain is built from TRBV29-1 and TRBJ1-1; D is possibly TRBD1 (5 bases). The CDR3 has 13 amino acids. V gave up 8 bases and J gave up 5 bases, with 18 bases separating them. Germline-derived CDR1 and CDR2 are SQVTM and ANQGSEA. The CDR3, as DNA: TGCAGCATAAGGGTAGGGGCAAGAACTGAAGCTTTCTTT. Protein sequence: CSIRVGARTEAFF.

The rearrangement links TRBV6-1 to TRBJ1-5; D may be TRBD1 (5 bases). The CDR3 has 14 residues. CDR1 is MNHNS, CDR2 SASEGT, per germline. The V and J ends lost 5 bases and 3 bases respectively, with 11 bases between them. CDR3 DNA sequence: TGTGCCAGCAGTCATGACAGTTACAATCAGCCCCAGCATTTT. Protein: CASSHDSYNQPQHF.

The CDR3 loop is CASSFSTGGSYEQYF. The CDR3 nucleotides read TGTGCCAGCAGTTTCTCGACAGGGGGCTCCTACGAGCAGTACTTC. The rearrangement joins TRBV27 to TRBJ2-7, with 9 bases matching TRBD1. The CDR3 covers 15 residues. Germline lookup yields CDR1 MNHEY and CDR2 SMNVEV (reference sequence). The trim removed 3 bases at V and 0 bases at J, leaving 3 bases unmatched.

This clone was seen once. This sequence joins TRBV24-1 and TRBJ2-6; D uncertain. Germline V gives CDR1 KGHDR, CDR2 SFDVKD. The CDR3 sequence is 15 residues long. V gave up 8 bases and J gave up 0 bases, with 10 bases separating them. CDR3 region: CATMRGDSGANVLTF. The CDR3 region has the DNA TGTGCCACCATGCGAGGAGACTCTGGGGCCAACGTCCTGACTTTC.

V and J are TRBV29-1 and TRBJ2-1, with a possible D match to TRBD1 (6 bases). The V gene lost 2 bases and the J gene lost 10 bases, with 6 bases spanning the gap. Germline V gives CDR1 SQVTM, CDR2 ANQGSEA. The CDR3 length is 10 residues. Here the CDR3 reads CSVERGEQFF. CDR3 bases: TGCAGCGTTGAAAGGGGGGAGCAGTTCTTC.

Only a few counts were recorded for this clone. The chain links TRBV7-2 to TRBJ2-7; tentative D call: TRBD1 (7 bases). Germline V gene sequence: CDR1 SGHTA, CDR2 FQGNSA. The CDR3 totals 14 residues. Trimming stripped 5 bases from V and 3 bases from J, with 14 bases between. DNA for the CDR3: TGTGCCAGCAGCAGGGACTCAGGGGGCTACGAGCAGTACTTC. This gives the protein CASSRDSGGYEQYF.

V gene TRBV24-1 combines with J gene TRBJ2-3; D ambiguous. This CDR3 is built from 15 residues. V shed 1 base and J shed 0 bases, with 7 bases lying between them. The germline CDR1 and CDR2 sequences are KGHDR and SFDVKD. The CDR3 DNA sequence: TGTGCCACCAGTGATTTCGGCACCAGCACAGATACGCAGTATTTT. Its translation: CATSDFGTSTDTQYF.

This clone was detected only a few times. V and J are TRBV12-3 or TRBV12-4 and TRBJ2-1, with 15 bases aligning to TRBD2. CDR3 length: 13 amino acids. The J segment lost 9 bases and the V segment lost 10 bases, leaving 4 bases of the junction unmatched. CDR3 loop: CANAGLAGGEQFF. In DNA form, the CDR3 reads TGTGCCAACGCGGGACTAGCGGGAGGTGAGCAGTTCTTC.

This clone was detected a few times. The chain joins TRBV18 to TRBJ1-1; D perhaps matches TRBD1 (5 bases). Germline CDR1 and CDR2: KGHSH and LQKENI. The CDR3 totals 13 residues. Trimming took off 3 bases at V and 4 bases at J, with 9 bases between the two ends. CDR3 protein: CASSPGTGTEAFF. CDR3 nucleotides: TGTGCCAGCTCACCTGGGACGGGCACTGAAGCTTTCTTT.

The chain joins TRBV7-2 to TRBJ2-1; perhaps TRBD2 as D (6 bases). V was shortened by 1 base and J by 5 bases, with 12 bases between the two germline ends. Germline V gives CDR1 SGHTA, CDR2 FQGNSA. The CDR3 has 15 amino acids. The CDR3 protein is CASSLGGTGNNEQFF. CDR3 in DNA: TGTGCCAGCAGCTTAGGGGGGACTGGCAACAATGAGCAGTTCTTC.

The chain uses TRBV7-2 and TRBJ2-3; the D gene could be TRBD1 or TRBD2 (6 bases each). Trimming pared 3 bases from V and 2 bases from J, leaving 12 bases between. Germline V gives CDR1 SGHTA, CDR2 FQGNSA. CDR3 length: 15 residues. For the CDR3, the DNA is TGTGCCAGCAGCTTTTCGGGGGCTCCCACAGATACGCAGTATTTT. Encoded protein: CASSFSGAPTDTQYF.

The V gene is TRBV6-2 or TRBV6-3, the J gene TRBJ2-1; D uncertain. V was clipped by 0 bases and J by 2 bases, with 11 bases between them. The CDR3 length is 16 residues. Germline CDR1 reads MNHEY; CDR2 reads SVGEGT. CDR3 sequence reads: CASSYSARGAYNEQFF. CDR3 nucleotide sequence: TGTGCCAGCAGTTACTCGGCTAGAGGTGCCTACAATGAGCAGTTCTTC.

This rearrangement joins TRBV7-9 to TRBJ2-1; TRBD2 agrees at 10 bases. Germline V lookup: CDR1 SEHNR, CDR2 FQNEAQ (reference sequence). After removal of 4 bases from V and 4 bases from J, the junction contained 13 bases not matched to a gene. The CDR3 length is 18 residues. The CDR3 loop is CASSSLAGEASSYNEQFF. CDR3 bases: TGTGCCAGCAGCTCGCTAGCGGGGGAGGCCTCCTCTTACAATGAGCAGTTCTTC.

This chain joins TRBV9 and TRBJ1-1, with TRBD1 as a possible D gene (5 bases). The V end lost 4 bases, the J end lost 5 bases, and 12 bases lay between the germline ends. CDR3 length equals 13 residues. From germline, CDR1 is SGDLS and CDR2 YYNGEE. The CDR3 spells CASSSGKGTEAFF. DNA of the CDR3: TGTGCCAGCAGCAGCGGAAAGGGGACTGAAGCTTTCTTT.

CDR3: CASSSGVLGHEQFF. As DNA, the CDR3 is TGTGCCAGCAGCTCAGGAGTACTCGGACATGAGCAGTTCTTC. The chain links TRBV9 to TRBJ2-1; D not resolved. The V end was cut by 4 bases, the J end by 8 bases, with 16 bases between. Germline CDR1 and CDR2: SGDLS and YYNGEE. The CDR3 is 14 amino acids.

With respect to this clone: This specimen includes other DNA sequences encoding the same CDR3. This chain uses TRBV6-1 with TRBJ1-6, with D tentatively TRBD1 (5 bases). In germline, CDR1 is MNHNS, CDR2 SASEGT. V was pared by 2 bases and J by 7 bases, with 9 bases between. The CDR3 runs 14 residues. DNA of the CDR3: TGTGCCAGCAGTGAACAGGGACGGAATTCACCCCTCCACTTT. It is translated as CASSEQGRNSPLHF.

V usage is TRBV7-8 and J usage is TRBJ1-1; D might be TRBD1 (6 bases). Germline CDR1 SGHVS, CDR2 FQNEAQ. V lost 5 bases, J lost 5 bases, and 15 bases lay in between. The CDR3 extends over 14 amino acids. The CDR3 nucleotides are TGTGCCAGCAGCCGAGACAGGACTTGGACTGAAGCTTTCTTT. As protein: CASSRDRTWTEAFF.

The rearrangement links TRBV7-7 to TRBJ2-2; TRBD2 is a possible D gene (6 bases). The germline V gene has CDR1 SSHAT and CDR2 FNYEAQ (reference sequence). Between the trimmed V and J ends, which lost 5 bases and 1 base, there was a span of 14 bases. The CDR3 extends over 16 amino acids. The CDR3 nucleotides are TGTGCCAGCAGCCCCCAGGGACTCCTGAACACCGGGGAGCTGTTTTTT. Protein: CASSPQGLLNTGELFF.